This T cell receptor beta chain was captured by sequencing in a study of blood T cell repertoires in COVID-19 (dated by TCRdb to the early 2020s). Regarding the complete study: The collaborator samples originated in the United States, Italy and Spain and spanned the acute and convalescent phases of COVID-19. The material from the prospective study consisted of cDNA or gDNA derived from T cells, B-cell-depleted T cells, or PBMCs. Deeply sampled blood TCRbeta repertoires from subjects exposed to, actively infected with, or recovered from COVID-19 were included in the dataset. The repertoires were released in a freely available public database meant as a resource for research on the immune response to SARS-CoV-2. The samples were drawn from the first 160 participants of the ongoing ImmuneRACE study and from over a thousand subjects provided by 6 global collaborators. Nearly every sample came with metadata listing a de-identified subject ID, COVID-19 status, age in years and sex. Where available, HLA class I and class II types were taken from metadata supplied by the sample provider and were not determined by assay-based typing. What the research found in general, with its limitations: Clinical and demographic metadata were provided uncurated, with the amount varying by source and participant.

To note about this clone: Its cognate antigen has yet to be identified. No base quality information exists; no much larger clone differs at one position.

Enrolling through a virtual design, the prospective study's participants ranged in age from roughly 18 to 90 years and lived across 20 to 30 United States geographic areas. In the prospective study, cohorts were assigned on the basis of participant-reported clinical history obtained from a screening survey and a study questionnaire. A participant counted as exposed if, within 2 weeks of entering the study, that participant had been in contact with someone who had a PCR-confirmed or clinician-diagnosed COVID-19 case. Each participant in the prospective study had whole blood, serum and a nasopharyngeal or oropharyngeal swab collected by mobile phlebotomists. Participants in the prospective study had the option to provide additional blood draws and questionnaires over an approximately 2-month period. Before DNA extraction, prospective study blood samples were shipped either frozen or at room temperature.

TCRbeta CDR3 regions were amplified from genomic DNA by means of the immunoSEQ Assay, a bias-controlled multiplex PCR. For the original study's pipeline: The number of nucleated cells in each sample was estimated from the amplification of reference gene primers within the assay. Sequence reads were collapsed and filtered to measure the absolute abundance of every unique TCRbeta CDR3 rearrangement. For each sample, productive Simpson clonality was calculated as the square root of Simpson's diversity index over productive rearrangements. This is the immuneACCESS table as TCRdb keeps it, with only in-frame sequences that have V and J called. A part of the clones is gone; compared with another copy, unresolved V genes explain less than half, and the rest is unexplained. V, J and clone size were drawn from that table, and D and trimming were deduced from the DNA. The sample table lists about 350,000 clones, almost 90% of them with a count of one. Over 1% of the sample lies in the top ten.

The CDR3 covers 14 residues, taking in both the cysteine and the phenylalanine. Just CDR3 DNA is preserved here, 42 bases in frame from base 1. The germline V gene sets CDR1 to SGHNT and CDR2 to YENEEA. V and J lose 0 bases and 6 bases, and a span of 11 bases separates them. The specimen sequenced was PBMCs or T cells enriched from blood (not recorded which). The rearrangement combines TRBV11-3 with TRBJ1-2; the D gene is perhaps TRBD1, on 6 matching bases. The clonotype comes from a woman in her 30s who had been exposed to COVID-19. The CDR3 reads CASSLDGRGNGYTF. DNA sequence: TGTGCCAGCAGCTTAGACGGCAGGGGTAATGGCTACACCTTC.